This is a list of T cell receptor beta chains from one sample in a study of molecular identifiers for immune sequencing clone quantification. TCRdb re-analysed the PCR reads in MiXCR, keeping a single row per CDR3 protein. The top ten clones hold about 9.7% of a sample with roughly 100,000 distinct CDR3 sequences, less than 35% of them seen once. The sequenced sample was naive CD8+ T cells from blood, with Jurkat cell RNA spiked in. The source is a human donor in good health. Some libraries in this study had Jurkat cell RNA spiked in. The CDR3 runs from the conserved cysteine through the conserved F or W. D genes are given only for firm matches. Only part of the rows carry a size: once, few, many, or a class if the clone is expanded.

D gene	V gene	J gene	clone size	CDR3 protein	CDR3 DNA
.	TRBV29-1	TRBJ2-7	many	CSVESEYEQYF	TGCAGCGTTGAGTCGGAGTACGAGCAGTACTTC
.	TRBV12-3/TRBV12-4	TRBJ2-3	many	CASSLYGITDTQYF	TGTGCCAGCAGTTTATACGGTATCACAGATACGCAGTATTTT
.	TRBV12-3/TRBV12-4	TRBJ2-7	.	CASSLTEAYEQYF	TGTGCCAGCAGTTTAACAGAAGCCTACGAGCAGTACTTC
TRBD2	TRBV9	TRBJ2-3	.	CASSVVGLAGVGDTQYF	TGTGCCAGCAGCGTAGTGGGACTAGCGGGAGTAGGTGATACGCAGTATTTT
.	TRBV14	TRBJ1-4	.	CASSQAGTGEKLFF	TGTGCCAGCAGCCAAGCCGGGACGGGGGAAAAACTGTTTTTT
.	TRBV27	TRBJ1-2	.	CASSSLSSNYGYTF	TGTGCCAGCAGTTCCCTAAGTTCTAACTATGGCTACACCTTC
.	TRBV7-9	TRBJ2-7	.	CASSAGSYEQYF	TGTGCCAGCAGCGCGGGAAGCTACGAGCAGTACTTC
.	TRBV28	TRBJ1-5	.	CASSLRVTPQPQHF	TGTGCCAGCAGTTTGCGAGTGACTCCACAGCCCCAGCATTTT
.	TRBV5-4	TRBJ2-1	.	CASSISPDEQFF	TGTGCCAGCAGCATTAGCCCCGATGAGCAGTTCTTC
TRBD1	TRBV5-1	TRBJ1-2	few	CASSLGGQDGYTF	TGCGCCAGCAGCTTAGGCGGACAGGATGGCTACACCTTC
.	TRBV28	TRBJ2-3	many	CASSLTGIGTDTQYF	TGTGCCAGCAGTTTAACAGGGATCGGCACAGATACGCAGTATTTT
.	TRBV5-1	TRBJ1-1	few	CASSLANSGDEAFF	TGCGCCAGCAGCTTGGCCAACTCGGGAGATGAAGCTTTCTTT
.	TRBV20-1	TRBJ2-1	.	CSASQGSGDEQFF	TGCAGTGCTAGCCAGGGTTCGGGGGATGAGCAGTTCTTC
TRBD1	TRBV28	TRBJ2-1	few	CASIPGTEVNEQFF	TGTGCCAGCATCCCCGGGACAGAAGTCAATGAGCAGTTCTTC
.	TRBV11-3	TRBJ2-2	once	CASSFFAWSGELFF	TGTGCCAGCAGCTTCTTTGCGTGGTCCGGGGAGCTGTTTTTT
.	TRBV20-1	TRBJ2-7	few	CSASGGNAPYEQCF	TGCAGTGCTAGTGGAGGGAACGCCCCCTACGAGCAGTGCTTC
.	TRBV14	TRBJ2-5	.	CASSQGTVSSETQYF	TGTGCCAGCAGCCAAGGGACAGTGTCGTCAGAGACCCAGTACTTC
.	TRBV4-1	TRBJ2-7	many	CASSQDLRGWEQYF	TGCGCCAGCAGCCAAGATCTTCGGGGGTGGGAGCAGTACTTC
.	TRBV7-2	TRBJ2-1	few	CASSLEGPYNEQFF	TGTGCCAGCAGCTTAGAGGGCCCCTACAATGAGCAGTTCTTC
.	TRBV5-1	TRBJ1-1	.	CASSRANTEAFF	TGCGCCAGCAGCCGGGCGAACACTGAAGCTTTCTTT
TRBD1	TRBV2	TRBJ2-5	.	CASRSITGDAEETQYF	TGTGCCAGCAGAAGTATCACAGGGGATGCCGAGGAGACCCAGTACTTC
.	TRBV13	TRBJ1-1	.	CASSLAGAFDYTEAFF	TGTGCCAGCAGCTTAGCGGGGGCCTTCGATTACACTGAAGCTTTCTTT
TRBD2	TRBV7-8	TRBJ2-3	many	CASSFSGSLVDTQYF	TGTGCCAGCAGCTTTAGCGGGAGCTTGGTAGATACGCAGTATTTT
.	TRBV29-1	TRBJ2-2	many	CSVVSGDTGELFF	TGCAGCGTTGTTTCTGGCGACACCGGGGAGCTGTTTTTT
TRBD1	TRBV12-3/TRBV12-4	TRBJ1-1	many	CASSSGTGLNTEAFF	TGTGCCAGCAGTTCCGGGACAGGTTTGAACACTGAAGCTTTCTTT
TRBD2	TRBV4-3	TRBJ2-1	few	CASSRTSGGYNEQFF	TGCGCCAGCAGCCGAACTAGCGGGGGGTACAATGAGCAGTTCTTC
.	TRBV7-8	TRBJ1-4	.	CASSLLALNEKLIF	TGTGCCAGCAGCTTGCTGGCCCTTAATGAAAAACTGATTTTT
.	TRBV11-1	TRBJ2-3	many	CASSLPPSFGTDTQYF	TGTGCCAGCAGCTTACCCCCTAGCTTTGGCACAGATACGCAGTATTTT
.	TRBV4-1	TRBJ2-7	.	CASSQGSLGAYEQYF	TGCGCCAGCAGCCAAGGGAGCCTCGGGGCCTACGAGCAGTACTTC
.	TRBV25-1	TRBJ2-7	many	CASSHSYEQYF	TGTGCCAGCAGTCACTCCTACGAGCAGTACTTC
.	TRBV9	TRBJ1-1	.	CASSVDPVMDTEAFF	TGTGCCAGCAGCGTAGACCCGGTCATGGACACTGAAGCTTTCTTT
.	TRBV11-2	TRBJ2-7	few	CASSPLGAGRDF	TGTGCCAGCAGCCCGCTGGGGGCGGGCAGGGACTTC
.	TRBV30	TRBJ2-7	few	CAWSAGPYEQYF	TGTGCCTGGAGTGCCGGACCCTACGAGCAGTACTTC
TRBD1	TRBV12-3/TRBV12-4	TRBJ2-1	.	CASSLPDGQGAFEYNEQFF	TGTGCCAGCAGCCTCCCTGACGGACAGGGGGCCTTTGAGTACAATGAGCAGTTCTTC
TRBD1	TRBV13	TRBJ2-7	.	CASSTPAGGIYEQYF	TGTGCCAGCAGCACCCCGGCAGGGGGAATATACGAGCAGTACTTC
TRBD1	TRBV27	TRBJ1-4	.	CASKDRGHNEKLFF	TGTGCCAGCAAGGACAGGGGGCATAATGAAAAACTGTTTTTT
.	TRBV6-6	TRBJ2-7	.	CASAGTKHEQYF	TGTGCCAGCGCCGGGACAAAGCACGAGCAGTACTTC
.	TRBV28	TRBJ1-3	many	CASSFGNTIYF	TGTGCCAGCAGTTTTGGTAACACCATATATTTT
TRBD2	TRBV4-1	TRBJ2-1	few	CASSQADPSGGYNEQFF	TGCGCCAGCAGCCAAGCAGATCCTAGCGGGGGCTACAATGAGCAGTTCTTC
.	TRBV4-3	TRBJ1-3	.	CASSLDRPNTIYF	TGCGCCAGCAGCCTAGACCGGCCAAACACCATATATTTT
.	TRBV27	TRBJ1-1	.	CASSYLGFGSNTEAFF	TGTGCCAGCAGTTATTTGGGGTTCGGATCGAACACTGAAGCTTTCTTT
TRBD2	TRBV20-1	TRBJ2-7	.	CSAERDGYEQYF	TGCAGTGCTGAGCGGGACGGCTACGAGCAGTACTTC